The clone carrying this TCR beta chain was recorded many times. Template material for amplifying TCR beta CDR3 regions consisted of RNA transcripts. During a first-round RT-PCR of the TCR CDR3, the HTBI primer set was used. TCRdb called the multiplex PCR reads again in MiXCR, with one record for every CDR3 protein. Found here are under 400,000 distinct CDR3 sequences, less than 15% of them singletons; the top ten hold 9% to 9.5%. These data are taken from a study of T cells in Graves' hyperthyroidism and ophthalmopathy. The sequence was collected from a woman between 18 and 30 years old with Graves' hyperthyroidism. The specimen sequenced was blood.

The CDR3 DNA sequence: TGCAGTGCTAGAGATCTCGGCCCTCTAGCGGGAATCTTCGATGAGCAGTTCTTC. This sequence encodes CSARDLGPLAGIFDEQFF. V usage is TRBV20-1 and J usage is TRBJ2-1; 9 bases agree with TRBD2. The CDR3 spans 18 residues. With 0 bases clipped from V and 8 bases from J, the junction kept 17 bases outside the gene matches. Germline V lookup: CDR1 DFQATT, CDR2 SNEGSKA (reference sequence).